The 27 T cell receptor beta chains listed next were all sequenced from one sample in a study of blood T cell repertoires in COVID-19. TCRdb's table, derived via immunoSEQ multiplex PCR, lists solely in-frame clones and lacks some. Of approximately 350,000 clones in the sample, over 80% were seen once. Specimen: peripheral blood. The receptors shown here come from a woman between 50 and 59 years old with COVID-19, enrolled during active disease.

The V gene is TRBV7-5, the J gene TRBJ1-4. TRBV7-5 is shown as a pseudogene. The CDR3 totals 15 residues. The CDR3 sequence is CARSLNAGTNEKLFF. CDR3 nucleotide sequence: TGTGCCAGAAGCCTCAATGCGGGGACTAATGAAAAACTGTTTTTT.

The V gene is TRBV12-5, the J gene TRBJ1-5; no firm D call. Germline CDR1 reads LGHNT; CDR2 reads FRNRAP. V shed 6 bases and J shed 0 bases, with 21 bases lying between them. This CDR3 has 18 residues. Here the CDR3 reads CASGDYLTKTGSNQPQHF. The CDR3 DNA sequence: TGTGCTAGTGGAGACTACCTTACCAAAACGGGTAGCAATCAGCCCCAGCATTTT.

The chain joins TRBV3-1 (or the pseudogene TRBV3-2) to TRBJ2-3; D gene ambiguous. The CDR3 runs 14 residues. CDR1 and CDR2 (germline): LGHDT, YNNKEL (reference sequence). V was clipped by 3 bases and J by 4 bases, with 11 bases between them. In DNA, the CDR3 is TGTGCCAGCAGCCATATGCGGAGCGCAGATACGCAGTATTTT. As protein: CASSHMRSADTQYF.

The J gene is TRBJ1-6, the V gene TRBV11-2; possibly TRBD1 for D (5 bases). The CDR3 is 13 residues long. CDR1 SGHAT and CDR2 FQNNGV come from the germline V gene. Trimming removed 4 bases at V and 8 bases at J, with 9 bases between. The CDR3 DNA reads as TGTGCCAGCAGCTCCCTACAGGATTCACCCCTCCACTTT. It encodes CASSSLQDSPLHF.

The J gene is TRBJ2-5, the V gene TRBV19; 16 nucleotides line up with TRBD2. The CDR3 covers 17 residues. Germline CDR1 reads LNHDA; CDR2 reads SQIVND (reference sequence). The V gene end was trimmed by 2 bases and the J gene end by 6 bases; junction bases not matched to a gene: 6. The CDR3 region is CASSISGLAGGPKTQYF. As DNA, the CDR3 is TGTGCCAGTAGTATATCGGGACTAGCGGGAGGGCCGAAGACCCAGTACTTC.

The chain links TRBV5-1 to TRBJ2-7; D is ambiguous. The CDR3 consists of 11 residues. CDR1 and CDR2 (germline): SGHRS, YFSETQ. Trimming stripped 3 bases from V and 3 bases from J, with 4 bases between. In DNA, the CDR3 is TGCGCCAGCAGCTCCCGCTACGAGCAGTACTTC. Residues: CASSSRYEQYF.

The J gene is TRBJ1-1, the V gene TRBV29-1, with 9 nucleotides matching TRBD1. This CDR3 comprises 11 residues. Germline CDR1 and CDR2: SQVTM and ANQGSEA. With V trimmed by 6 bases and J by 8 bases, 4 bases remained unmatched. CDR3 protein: CSVGTGPEAFF. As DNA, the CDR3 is TGCAGCGTGGGGACAGGGCCAGAAGCTTTCTTT.

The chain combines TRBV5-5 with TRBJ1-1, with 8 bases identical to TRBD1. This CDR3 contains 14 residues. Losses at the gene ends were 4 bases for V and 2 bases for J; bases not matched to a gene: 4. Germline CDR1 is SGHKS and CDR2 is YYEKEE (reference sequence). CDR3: CASSPTGVNTEAFF. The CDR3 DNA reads TGTGCCAGCAGCCCGACAGGGGTCAACACTGAAGCTTTCTTT. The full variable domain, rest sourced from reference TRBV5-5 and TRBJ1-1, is DAGVTQSPTHLIKTRGQQVTLRCSPISGHKSVSWYQQVLGQGPQFIFQYYEKEERGRGNFPDRFSARQFPNYSSELNVNALLLGDSALYLCASSPTGVNTEAFFGQGTRLTVV.

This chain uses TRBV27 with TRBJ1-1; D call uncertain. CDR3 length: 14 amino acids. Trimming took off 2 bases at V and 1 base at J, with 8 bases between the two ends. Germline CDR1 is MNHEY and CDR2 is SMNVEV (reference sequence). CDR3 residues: CASSLGEGNTEAFF. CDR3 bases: TGTGCCAGCAGTTTAGGGGAGGGGAACACTGAAGCTTTCTTT.

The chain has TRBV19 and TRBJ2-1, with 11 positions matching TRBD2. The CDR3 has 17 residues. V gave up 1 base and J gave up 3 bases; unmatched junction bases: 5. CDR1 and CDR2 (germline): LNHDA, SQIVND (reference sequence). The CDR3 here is CASSIVGLAGYYNEQFF. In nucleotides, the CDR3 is TGTGCCAGTAGTATAGTAGGACTAGCGGGTTACTACAATGAGCAGTTCTTC.

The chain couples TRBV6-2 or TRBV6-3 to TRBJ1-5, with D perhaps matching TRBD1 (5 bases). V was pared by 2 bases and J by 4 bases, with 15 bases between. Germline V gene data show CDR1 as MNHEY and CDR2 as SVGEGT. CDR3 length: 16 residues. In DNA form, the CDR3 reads TGTGCCAGCAGTTACGGGGCAGACCCTAAAAATCAGCCCCAGCATTTT. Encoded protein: CASSYGADPKNQPQHF.

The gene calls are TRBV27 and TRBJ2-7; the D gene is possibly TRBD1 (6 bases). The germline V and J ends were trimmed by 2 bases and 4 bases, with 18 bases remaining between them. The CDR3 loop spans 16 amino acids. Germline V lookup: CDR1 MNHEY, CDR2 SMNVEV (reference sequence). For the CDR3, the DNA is TGTGCCAGCAGTTTAGATCGTACGCAGGGGATTTACGAGCAGTACTTC. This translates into CASSLDRTQGIYEQYF.

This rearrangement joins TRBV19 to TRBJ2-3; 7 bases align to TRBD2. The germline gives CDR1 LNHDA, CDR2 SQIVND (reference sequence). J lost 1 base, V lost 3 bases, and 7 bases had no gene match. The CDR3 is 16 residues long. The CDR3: CASSILLAGGTDTQYF. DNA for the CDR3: TGTGCCAGTAGTATTTTGTTAGCGGGCGGCACAGATACGCAGTATTTT.

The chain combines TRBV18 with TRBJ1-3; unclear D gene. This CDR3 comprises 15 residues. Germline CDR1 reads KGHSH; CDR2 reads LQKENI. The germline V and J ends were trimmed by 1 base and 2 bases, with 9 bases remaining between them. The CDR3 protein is CASSPQAAAGNTIYF. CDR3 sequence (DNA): TGTGCCAGCTCACCACAGGCGGCAGCTGGAAACACCATATATTTT.

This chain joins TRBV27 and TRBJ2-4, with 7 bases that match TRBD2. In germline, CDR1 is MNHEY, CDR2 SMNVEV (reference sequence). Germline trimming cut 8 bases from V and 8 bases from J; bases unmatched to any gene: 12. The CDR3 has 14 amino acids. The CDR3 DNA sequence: TGTGCCAGCTCGGCGGGAGCCCCCAGGGACATTCAGTACTTC. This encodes CASSAGAPRDIQYF.

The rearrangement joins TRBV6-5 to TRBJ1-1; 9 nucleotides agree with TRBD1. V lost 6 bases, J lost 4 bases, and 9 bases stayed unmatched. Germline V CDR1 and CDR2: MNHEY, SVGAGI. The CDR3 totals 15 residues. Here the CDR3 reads CASRTGGSGITEAFF. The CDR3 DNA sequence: TGTGCCAGCAGGACAGGGGGTAGTGGCATCACTGAAGCTTTCTTT.

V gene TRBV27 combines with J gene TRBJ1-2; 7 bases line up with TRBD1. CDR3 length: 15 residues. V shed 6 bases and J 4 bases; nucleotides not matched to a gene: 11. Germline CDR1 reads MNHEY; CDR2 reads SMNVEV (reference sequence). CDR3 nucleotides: TGTGCCAGCAGGATCCAACCGACAGGGCTCTATGGCTACACCTTC. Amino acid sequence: CASRIQPTGLYGYTF.

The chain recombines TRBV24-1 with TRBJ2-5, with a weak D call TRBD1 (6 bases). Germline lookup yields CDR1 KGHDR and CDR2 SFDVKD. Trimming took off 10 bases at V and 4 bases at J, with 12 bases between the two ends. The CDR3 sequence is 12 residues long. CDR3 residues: CATSVGAETQYF. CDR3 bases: TGTGCCACTTCCGTGGGGGCAGAGACCCAGTACTTC.

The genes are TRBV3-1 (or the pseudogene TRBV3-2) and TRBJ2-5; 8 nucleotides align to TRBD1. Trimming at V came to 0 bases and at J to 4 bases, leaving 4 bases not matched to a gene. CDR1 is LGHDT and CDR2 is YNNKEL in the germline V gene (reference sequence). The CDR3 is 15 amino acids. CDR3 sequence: CASSQDVGQVETQYF. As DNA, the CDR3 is TGTGCCAGCAGCCAAGATGTGGGACAGGTAGAGACCCAGTACTTC.

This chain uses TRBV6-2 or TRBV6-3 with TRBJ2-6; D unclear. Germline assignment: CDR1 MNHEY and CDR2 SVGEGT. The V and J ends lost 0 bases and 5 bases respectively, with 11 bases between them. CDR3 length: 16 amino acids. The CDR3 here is CASSYSGRDRANVLTF. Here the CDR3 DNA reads TGTGCCAGCAGTTACTCGGGCCGCGACAGGGCCAACGTCCTGACTTTC.

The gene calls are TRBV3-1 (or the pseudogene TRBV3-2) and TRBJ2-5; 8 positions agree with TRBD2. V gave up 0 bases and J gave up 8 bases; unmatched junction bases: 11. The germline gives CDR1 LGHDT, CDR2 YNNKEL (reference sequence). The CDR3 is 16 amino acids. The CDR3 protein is CASSQDPGGSGTTQYF. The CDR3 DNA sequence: TGTGCCAGCAGCCAAGATCCCGGGGGTAGCGGGACAACCCAGTACTTC.

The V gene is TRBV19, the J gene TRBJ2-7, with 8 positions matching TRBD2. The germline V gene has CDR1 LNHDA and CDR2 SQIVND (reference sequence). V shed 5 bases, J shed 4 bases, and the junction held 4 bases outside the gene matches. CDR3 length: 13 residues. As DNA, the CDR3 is TGTGCCAGTAGTCCCGGGACTAGTTACGAGCAGTACTTC. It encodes CASSPGTSYEQYF.

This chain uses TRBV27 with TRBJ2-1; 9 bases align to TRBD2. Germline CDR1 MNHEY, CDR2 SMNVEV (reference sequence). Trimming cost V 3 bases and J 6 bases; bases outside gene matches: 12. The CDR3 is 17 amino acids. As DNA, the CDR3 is TGTGCCAGCAGTTTCCGGCTACTAGCGGGTGGAATCAATGAGCAGTTCTTC. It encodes CASSFRLLAGGINEQFF.

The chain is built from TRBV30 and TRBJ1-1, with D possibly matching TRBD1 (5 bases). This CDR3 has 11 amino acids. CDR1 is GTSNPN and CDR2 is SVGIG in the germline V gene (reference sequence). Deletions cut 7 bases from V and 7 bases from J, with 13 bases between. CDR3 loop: CASTIQVEAFF. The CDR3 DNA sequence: TGTGCCTCCACAATACAGGTTGAAGCTTTCTTT.

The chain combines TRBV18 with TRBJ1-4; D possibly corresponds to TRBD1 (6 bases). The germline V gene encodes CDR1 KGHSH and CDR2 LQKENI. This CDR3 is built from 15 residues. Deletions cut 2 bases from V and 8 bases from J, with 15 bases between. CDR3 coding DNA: TGTGCCAGCTCACCATGGGGAGGGGGAGAAGAAAAACTGTTTTTT. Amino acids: CASSPWGGGEEKLFF.

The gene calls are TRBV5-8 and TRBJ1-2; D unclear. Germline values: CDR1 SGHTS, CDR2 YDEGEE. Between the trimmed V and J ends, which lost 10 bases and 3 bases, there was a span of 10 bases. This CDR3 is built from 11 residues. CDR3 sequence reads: CAVREDYGYTF. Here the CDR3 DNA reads TGTGCCGTTCGGGAGGACTATGGCTACACCTTC.

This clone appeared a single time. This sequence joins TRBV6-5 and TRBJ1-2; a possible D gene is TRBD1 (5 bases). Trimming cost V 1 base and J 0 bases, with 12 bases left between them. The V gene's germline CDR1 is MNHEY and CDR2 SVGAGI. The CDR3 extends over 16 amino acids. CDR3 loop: CASSYWGRKANYGYTF. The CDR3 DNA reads TGTGCCAGCAGTTACTGGGGCCGCAAAGCTAACTATGGCTACACCTTC.